This T cell receptor beta chain was recovered during a study of shared clonotypes between healthy human individuals. An assay was performed, and its level was deep. Profiled with immunoSEQ multiplex PCR; TCRdb holds only in-frame clones, not every one. The sample has over a million clones; roughly 95% are singletons. The CDR3 loop spans 13 amino acids. CDR1 MRHNA and CDR2 SNTAGT come from the germline V gene. The junction had 5 bases not matched to a gene; V was cut back by 6 bases and J by 5 bases. Comments on this clone: Its matching antigen is unknown.

Overall study findings and caveats: Investigators collected only blood, and repertoires in tissues likely differ.

The clonotype originates from a man aged 30 to 39 in good health. V usage is TRBV6-4 and J usage is TRBJ2-3; 7 bases align to TRBD2. The sample consisted of naive CD4+ T cells sorted from blood. Documented subset: CD45RA+ positively selected. CDR3 residues: CASRSGTGDTQYF. The CDR3 region has the DNA TGTGCCAGCAGAAGCGGGACGGGAGATACGCAGTATTTT.